This T cell receptor (beta chain) was sequenced for a study of blood T cell repertoires in COVID-19. Participants came from roughly 23 US areas, aged about 18 to 89 years. CDR1 is SGHDT and CDR2 is YYEEEE in the germline V gene. This CDR3 spans 12 amino acids. V was clipped by 2 bases and J by 10 bases, with 9 bases between them. Profiled with immunoSEQ multiplex PCR; TCRdb holds only in-frame clones, not every one. The table includes hundreds of thousands of clones, 88% detected once. The chain has TRBV5-6 and TRBJ1-4; unclear D gene. The sequence came from a woman aged 55-70 years who had recovered from COVID-19. What was sequenced was PBMCs or T cells enriched from blood (not recorded which). The CDR3, as DNA: TGTGCCAGCAGCTTTCTGGAGGGAAAACTGTTTTTT. This translates into CASSFLEGKLFF.